A selection of T cell receptor beta chains follows, all from one sample in a study of multiple sclerosis patients with progressive multifocal leukoencephalopathy. Only in-frame clones appear in the TCRdb table, and some are missing; sequencing was by immunoSEQ multiplex PCR. The sample carries 25,000 to 35,000 clones, less than 90% recorded once. The sample here was PBMCs, taken from a patient treated with natalizumab. These TCRs come from a human donor with progressive multifocal leukoencephalopathy. The CDR3 runs from the conserved cysteine through the conserved F or W. Each record gives: clone size, V gene, J gene, D gene, CDR3 DNA, CDR3 protein. A D gene is named only where the DNA matches it firmly. Size is stated for part of the rows, as once, few or many counts, or as a class when the clone is expanded.

-	TRBV14	TRBJ1-1	-	TGTGCCAGCAGCCTGCAGAACCGGGTCACTGAAGCTTTCTTT	CASSLQNRVTEAFF
-	TRBV28	TRBJ1-2	-	TGTGCCAGCAGTTTACTTGGCGGCTATGGCTACACCTTC	CASSLLGGYGYTF
-	TRBV9	TRBJ1-2	TRBD1	TGTGCCAGCAGCGAAGGACAGGATAACTATGGCTACACCTTC	CASSEGQDNYGYTF
-	TRBV5-1	TRBJ2-2	-	TGCGCCAGCAGCTTGGAATGGATTAGCGCCTTCGGGGAGCTGTTTTTT	CASSLEWISAFGELFF
-	TRBV6-4	TRBJ2-3	-	TGTGCCAGCAGTGACGGGAGCACAGATACGCAGTATTTT	CASSDGSTDTQYF
-	TRBV9	TRBJ2-5	-	TGTGCCAGCAGCGATCCCGCGTACCAAGAGACCCAGTACTTC	CASSDPAYQETQYF
-	TRBV7-9	TRBJ2-1	TRBD2	TGTGCCAGCAGCTTGGGATCACTAGCGGGAGCTAGGAATGAGCAGTTCTTC	CASSLGSLAGARNEQFF
-	TRBV9	TRBJ2-1	-	TGTGCCAGCAGCGTAGCTGGGCAGGGAAGCTACAATGAGCAGTTCTTC	CASSVAGQGSYNEQFF
-	TRBV5-1	TRBJ2-2	TRBD1	TGCGCCACCACCCGCGGGACAGGGGCCGCGAACACCCCTAACACCGGGGAGCTGTTTTTT	CATTRGTGAANTPNTGELFF
-	TRBV14	TRBJ2-2	TRBD2	TGTGCCAGCAGCCATCCGGGGGGAGAAAACACCGGGGAGCTGTTTTTT	CASSHPGGENTGELFF
-	TRBV27	TRBJ1-1	-	TGTGCCAGCAGTCCGCATCCCACTATGAACACTGAAGCTTTCTTT	CASSPHPTMNTEAFF
-	TRBV5-5	TRBJ1-1	-	TGTGCCAGCAGCAGGGAAAGGACTGAAGCTTTCTTT	CASSRERTEAFF
-	TRBV2	TRBJ1-2	-	TGTGCCAGCAGCTACGCCTTAACTCCCGGGACTTTGAACTATGGCTACACCTTC	CASSYALTPGTLNYGYTF
-	TRBV11-2	TRBJ1-1	-	TGTGCCAGCAGCTTAGGTCTCAGGCCGGCGGTTGAAGCTTTCTTT	CASSLGLRPAVEAFF
-	TRBV5-4	TRBJ1-2	-	TGTGCCAGCAGTCGGGGGCCCAACTATGGCTACACCTTC	CASSRGPNYGYTF
-	TRBV4-1	TRBJ1-1	TRBD1	TGCGCCAGCAGCCTTCAATCCGGGACAGGGGGTTTGGCTTTCTTT	CASSLQSGTGGLAFF
-	TRBV14	TRBJ2-2	-	TGTGCCAGCAGCCAAGTGATTGCCGGCACCGGGGAGCTGTTTTTT	CASSQVIAGTGELFF
few	TRBV7-9	TRBJ1-2	-	TGTGCCAGCAGCTTCGGAGGACTAGTTAACTATGGCTACACCTTC	CASSFGGLVNYGYTF
-	TRBV25-1	TRBJ1-2	-	TGTGCCAGCACCTCGGGCTATGGCTACACCTTC	CASTSGYGYTF
once	TRBV6-6	TRBJ1-1	-	TGTGCCAGCAGCTCGAACACTGAAGCTTTCTTT	CASSSNTEAFF
-	TRBV18	TRBJ1-1	-	TGTGCCAGCTCACCTACAGAGAACACTGAAGCTTTCTTT	CASSPTENTEAFF
-	TRBV4-2	TRBJ2-7	TRBD2	TGTGCCAGCAGCCAAGAGGCGGGAGTCAACGGCGAGCAGTACTTC	CASSQEAGVNGEQYF
-	TRBV28	TRBJ1-2	-	TGTGCCAGCAGTTTCGGCAGCTTGGCTGGCTACACCTTC	CASSFGSLAGYTF
once	TRBV30	TRBJ2-3	-	TGTGCCTGGAAGGGACGGGCAGATACGCAGTATTTT	CAWKGRADTQYF